The next 22 T cell receptor beta chains were all read from a single sample in a study of identifying expanded T cells in peripheral blood. The repertoire was sequenced with immunoSEQ multiplex PCR; TCRdb's copy has only in-frame clones and lacks some. The sample includes around 85,000 clones, more than 70% of them seen just once. Input material: blood. The receptors were gathered from a person between 18 and 69 years old in good health.

The rearrangement joins TRBV4-2 to TRBJ2-7; D is tentatively TRBD1 or TRBD2 (5 bases each). Trimming pared 0 bases from V and 0 bases from J, leaving 9 bases between. Germline V gives CDR1 LGHNA, CDR2 YNFKEQ. CDR3 length: 15 residues. The CDR3 protein is CASSQEGTYSYEQYF. In nucleotides, the CDR3 is TGTGCCAGCAGCCAAGAGGGGACCTACTCCTACGAGCAGTACTTC.

The V and J genes are TRBV5-1 and TRBJ2-3; 9 nucleotides align to TRBD2. V lost 4 bases, J lost 10 bases, and 13 bases stayed unmatched. The CDR3 sequence is 15 residues long. The germline V gene encodes CDR1 SGHRS and CDR2 YFSETQ. Here the CDR3 reads CASSPRLGGGGAQYF. The DNA of the CDR3 is TGCGCCAGCAGCCCCCGCCTGGGAGGCGGGGGGGCGCAGTATTTT.

The chain is built from TRBV28 and TRBJ2-7; D is ambiguous. The CDR3 extends over 8 amino acids. V was clipped by 9 bases and J by 6 bases, with 3 bases between them. Germline V lookup: CDR1 MDHEN, CDR2 SYDVKM. CDR3 coding DNA: TGTGCCAGTGGCGAGCAGTACTTC. Its translation is CASGEQYF.

This chain joins TRBV5-1 and TRBJ2-5; possibly TRBD1 or TRBD2 for D (6 bases each). V shed 4 bases and J shed 5 bases, with 12 bases lying between them. The CDR3 totals 13 residues. Germline V gene data show CDR1 as SGHRS and CDR2 as YFSETQ. The CDR3 DNA sequence: TGCGCCAGCAGCCCCCGGGGGCTGGAGACCCAGTACTTC. As protein: CASSPRGLETQYF.

The genes are TRBV10-1 and TRBJ2-1; 11 nucleotides agree with TRBD2. This CDR3 has 14 amino acids. The germline CDR1 and CDR2 sequences are WNHNN and SYGVQD (reference sequence). J gave up 9 bases and V 8 bases, and 9 bases lay outside the gene matches. The CDR3 protein is CASLQLAGAPEQFF. The CDR3 DNA reads as TGCGCCAGCCTGCAACTAGCGGGAGCACCTGAGCAGTTCTTC.

This sequence joins TRBV2 and TRBJ1-2; tentative D call: TRBD1 (5 bases). CDR1 and CDR2 from the germline V gene are SNHLY and FYNNEI. The CDR3 is made up of 13 amino acids. Trimming left V 5 bases short and J 4 bases short, with 11 bases between. DNA of the CDR3: TGTGCCAGCAGTTTCGACAGTTCCTATGGCTACACCTTC. Translation: CASSFDSSYGYTF.

The rearrangement links TRBV4-3 to TRBJ2-5; D possibly corresponds to TRBD1 (5 bases). Germline values: CDR1 LGHNA, CDR2 YSLEER. V dropped 1 base and J dropped 5 bases, with 17 bases sitting between them. This CDR3 has 16 amino acids. This CDR3 reads CASSQGKGADRETQYF. The CDR3 region has the DNA TGCGCCAGCAGCCAAGGCAAAGGGGCCGATAGGGAGACCCAGTACTTC.

The chain has TRBV27 and TRBJ2-7; 8 bases fit TRBD1. V was pared by 3 bases and J by 6 bases, with 7 bases of the junction left unmatched. CDR1 is MNHEY, CDR2 SMNVEV, per germline (reference sequence). The CDR3 contains 14 residues. CDR3: CASSLRQGSGEQYF. DNA for the CDR3: TGTGCCAGCAGTTTGCGACAGGGGAGTGGCGAGCAGTACTTC.

V is TRBV6-4 and J is TRBJ2-3; TRBD2 matches 16 bases. The CDR3 is 17 amino acids. After removal of 0 bases from V and 4 bases from J, the junction contained 1 base not matched to a gene. Germline CDR1 is MRHNA and CDR2 is SNTAGT. CDR3 sequence reads: CASSDSGLAGGPDTQYF. CDR3 DNA: TGTGCCAGCAGTGACTCGGGACTAGCGGGGGGGCCAGATACGCAGTATTTT.

The chain carries TRBV27 and TRBJ1-6, with TRBD1 identical over 8 bases. Per the germline V gene, CDR1 is MNHEY and CDR2 is SMNVEV (reference sequence). After removal of 7 bases from V and 7 bases from J, the junction contained 6 bases not matched to a gene. The CDR3 extends over 14 amino acids. Here the CDR3 reads CASTRTGRNSPLHF. Written as DNA, the CDR3 is TGTGCCAGCACCCGGACAGGGCGCAATTCACCCCTCCACTTT.

The chain carries TRBV5-6 and TRBJ1-5; TRBD1 is a possible D gene (5 bases). Germline V gene data show CDR1 as SGHDT and CDR2 as YYEEEE. Trimming took off 4 bases at V and 5 bases at J, with 10 bases between the two ends. This CDR3 spans 13 amino acids. The DNA of the CDR3 is TGTGCCAGCAGCCCCGGGGGGGATCAGCCCCAGCATTTT. It is translated as CASSPGGDQPQHF.

The J gene is TRBJ1-2, the V gene TRBV19; D might be TRBD1 (5 bases). CDR3 length: 13 amino acids. Per the germline V gene, CDR1 is LNHDA and CDR2 is SQIVND (reference sequence). Between the trimmed V and J ends, which lost 6 bases and 6 bases, there was a span of 14 bases. The CDR3 bases are TGTGCCAGTAGGGGGAGGCAGGGCCATGGCTACACCTTC. Translating gives CASRGRQGHGYTF. The full variable domain, completed using reference TRBV19 and TRBJ1-2, is DGGITQSPKYLFRKEGQNVTLSCEQNLNHDAMYWYRQDPGQGLRLIYYSQIVNDFQKGDIAEGYSVSREKKESFPLTVTSAQKNPTAFYLCASRGRQGHGYTFGSGTRLTVV.

The rearrangement uses TRBV5-1 and TRBJ2-7; no clear D gene. Germline V gene data show CDR1 as SGHRS and CDR2 as YFSETQ. The V end was cut by 0 bases, the J end by 0 bases, with 7 bases between. The CDR3 length is 14 residues. CDR3 nucleotide sequence: TGCGCCAGCAGCTTGGGGTCCGGCTCCTACGAGCAGTACTTC. This encodes CASSLGSGSYEQYF.

The chain couples TRBV7-9 to TRBJ2-4; D gene uncertain. The germline V and J ends were trimmed by 4 bases and 9 bases, with 10 bases remaining between them. This CDR3 has 12 residues. Germline V CDR1 and CDR2: SEHNR, FQNEAQ (reference sequence). CDR3 coding DNA: TGTGCCAGCAGCTCCCCCTTGGGCATTCAGTACTTC. Residues: CASSSPLGIQYF.

The chain couples TRBV2 to TRBJ2-7, with D tentatively TRBD1 (6 bases). Germline CDR1 is SNHLY and CDR2 is FYNNEI. The CDR3 sequence is 14 residues long. Trimming stripped 6 bases from V and 3 bases from J, with 15 bases between. The DNA of the CDR3 is TGTGCCAGCAGCCTACAGGGTTCCGTCTACGAGCAGTACTTC. Translation gives CASSLQGSVYEQYF.

The chain uses TRBV28 and TRBJ1-2; a weak D match, TRBD1 (5 bases). The germline gives CDR1 MDHEN, CDR2 SYDVKM. The V end was cut by 0 bases, the J end by 2 bases, with 10 bases between. The CDR3 has 15 amino acids. The CDR3 loop is CASSLWDMENYGYTF. The CDR3 nucleotides read TGTGCCAGCAGTTTATGGGACATGGAAAACTATGGCTACACCTTC.

J is TRBJ1-1 and V is TRBV28; possibly TRBD1 for D (6 bases). The CDR3 covers 15 residues. Looked up from germline, CDR1 is MDHEN and CDR2 is SYDVKM. V dropped 0 bases and J dropped 0 bases, with 8 bases sitting between them. CDR3: CASSLWEGVNTEAFF. The CDR3 DNA is TGTGCCAGCAGTTTATGGGAGGGGGTGAACACTGAAGCTTTCTTT.

The chain carries TRBV7-9 and TRBJ2-2; tentatively, D is TRBD1 (5 bases). Trimming took 2 bases from V and 7 from J, leaving 11 bases between them. There are 14 residues in the CDR3. Germline assignment: CDR1 SEHNR and CDR2 FQNEAQ (reference sequence). CDR3 coding DNA: TGTGCCAGCAGCTTACTTCACGGACACGGGGAGCTGTTTTTT. Translated: CASSLLHGHGELFF.

This sequence joins TRBV2 and TRBJ1-2; 9 bases align to TRBD1. Germline V lookup: CDR1 SNHLY, CDR2 FYNNEI. Trimming took 10 bases from V and 8 from J; bases not matched to a gene: 11. CDR3 length equals 13 residues. CDR3 in DNA: TGTGCCAACCCGGGACAGGGAGTGTTCGGCTACACCTTC. Its protein is CANPGQGVFGYTF.

This clone occurred once. This chain uses TRBV10-1 with TRBJ1-1; maybe TRBD1 (6 bases). Germline lookup yields CDR1 WNHNN and CDR2 SYGVQD (reference sequence). CDR3 size: 15 residues. The ends were cut back, 4 bases at V and 2 bases at J, with 14 bases in the middle. Here the CDR3 reads CASSVYYRVNTEAFF. The CDR3 bases are TGCGCCAGCAGTGTTTACTACAGGGTAAACACTGAAGCTTTCTTT.

The CDR3, as DNA: TGTGCCTGGAGCCCCCTTGGGGGGGCGCAGCCCCAGCATTTT. Translated, it gives CAWSPLGGAQPQHF. The chain uses TRBV30 and TRBJ1-5; D perhaps matches TRBD1 (6 bases). Trimming removed 3 bases from V and 7 bases from J, with 16 bases in between. This CDR3 has 14 residues. Per the germline V gene, CDR1 is GTSNPN and CDR2 is SVGIG (reference sequence).

The chain uses TRBV9 and TRBJ2-2, with D hard to call. Trimming cost V 0 bases and J 4 bases, with 7 bases left between them. CDR1 and CDR2 from the germline V gene are SGDLS and YYNGEE. The CDR3 sequence is 14 residues long. CDR3 coding DNA: TGTGCCAGCAGCGTAGAGGGTCCCACCGGGGAGCTGTTTTTT. Its translation: CASSVEGPTGELFF. Full variable domain (remainder filled in from reference TRBV9 and TRBJ2-2): DSGVTQTPKHLITATGQRVTLRCSPRSGDLSVYWYQQSLDQGLQFLIQYYNGEERAKGNILERFSAQQFPDLHSELNLSSLELGDSALYFCASSVEGPTGELFFGEGSRLTVL.